The sequence of this T cell receptor (beta chain) was determined in a study of T cell repertoires in cytomegalovirus infection. CDR3 length: 14 amino acids. The ends were cut back, 3 bases at V and 2 bases at J, with 12 bases in the middle. Germline V gives CDR1 DFQATT, CDR2 SNEGSKA (reference sequence). This clonotype was counted only a few times. MiXCR, applied by TCRdb to the reads, yields one record per CDR3 protein. The table records hundreds of thousands of distinct CDR3 sequences, about 24% of them present only once. The TCR originated in a human donor in good health (CMV status not recorded). Some clones in this sample may be carry-over from other donors' samples. The chain carries TRBV20-1 and TRBJ2-3, with D maybe TRBD2 (6 bases). The specimen was CD8+ T cells from PBMCs. CDR3 bases: TGCAGTGCTAGTCGCGGGGAGTACACAGATACGCAGTATTTT. Translated, it gives CSASRGEYTDTQYF.